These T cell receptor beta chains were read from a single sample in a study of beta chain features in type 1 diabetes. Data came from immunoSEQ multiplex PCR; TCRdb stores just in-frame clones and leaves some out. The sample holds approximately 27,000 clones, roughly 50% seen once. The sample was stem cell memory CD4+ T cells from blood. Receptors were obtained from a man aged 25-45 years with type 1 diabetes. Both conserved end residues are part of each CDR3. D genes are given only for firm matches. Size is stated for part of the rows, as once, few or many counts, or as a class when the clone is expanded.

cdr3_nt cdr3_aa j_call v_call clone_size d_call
TGTGCCAGCAGCGTAGAAGGGAGGTTGAATGAAAAACTGTTTTTT CASSVEGRLNEKLFF TRBJ1-4 TRBV9 NA NA
TGTGCCAGCAGGTCAGGGGCGGACTATGGCTACACCTTC CASRSGADYGYTF TRBJ1-2 TRBV6-1 NA NA
TGCGCCAGCAGTTACGGGACAGCCTCTAGCACAGATACGCAGTATTTT CASSYGTASSTDTQYF TRBJ2-3 TRBV5-1 NA TRBD1
TGTGCCAGCAGCGGAACAGGGAGCGATAACGAGCAGTACTTC CASSGTGSDNEQYF TRBJ2-7 TRBV7-9 few NA
TGTGCCAGCAGCTACGGGGGCGAGCAGTACTTC CASSYGGEQYF TRBJ2-7 TRBV5-6 NA NA
TGTGCCAGCAGGACGACAGAGCGGGAGGTACCCCCGTTCTTC CASRTTEREVPPFF TRBJ2-1 TRBV2 NA TRBD2
TGTGCCAGCAGCTCTGGCCGGCAGGCACCTGGAAACACCATATATTTT CASSSGRQAPGNTIYF TRBJ1-3 TRBV7-2 NA NA
TGTGCCAGCAGTCCCCTCGCGGGAGGAGACACCGGGGAGCTGTTTTTT CASSPLAGGDTGELFF TRBJ2-2 TRBV27 NA TRBD2
TGTGCCAGCAGCTTAGCCTCCAGGGACTACGAGCAGTACTTC CASSLASRDYEQYF TRBJ2-7 TRBV7-6 NA NA
TGTGCCAGCAGCCGCATATATAGCGGGAGGGCCATGAATGAGCAGTTCTTC CASSRIYSGRAMNEQFF TRBJ2-1 TRBV7-4 NA TRBD2
TGCGCCAGCAGTTCCCGCGCCGGAGGGGGCGCGGCCGGGGAGCTGTTTTTT CASSSRAGGGAAGELFF TRBJ2-2 TRBV5-1 NA NA